The 27 T cell receptor beta chains in this list originate from one sample, sequenced in a study of blood T cell repertoires in COVID-19. Some clones are missing from TCRdb's copy, which holds only in-frame ones; the method was immunoSEQ multiplex PCR. Counted here are some 220,000 clones, 85% occurring once; the ten biggest clones make up about 2.4%. The source material was peripheral blood. These receptors all stem from a woman in her sixties or seventies with COVID-19, enrolled during active disease.

V gene TRBV28 combines with J gene TRBJ2-3; 10 nucleotides match TRBD1. The CDR3 runs 14 residues. V dropped 7 bases and J dropped 2; count of bases not matched to a gene: 3. The germline CDR1 and CDR2 sequences are MDHEN and SYDVKM. The CDR3 DNA reads as TGTGCCAGCATGGACAGGGGGGTCACAGATACGCAGTATTTT. It translates to CASMDRGVTDTQYF.

This clone is a singleton in its sample. The CDR3 reads CASSLWANSNQPQHF. CDR3 DNA: TGTGCCAGCAGCTTATGGGCTAATAGCAATCAGCCCCAGCATTTT. The V call is TRBV7-2, the J call TRBJ1-5; no firm D call. Germline-derived CDR1 and CDR2 are SGHTA and FQGNSA. This CDR3 contains 15 residues. Trimming took off 2 bases at V and 0 bases at J, with 8 bases between the two ends.

The V gene is TRBV10-3, the J gene TRBJ2-7; 8 bases match TRBD2. V lost 4 bases and J lost 1; bases outside the gene matches: 6. CDR1 ENHRY and CDR2 SYGVKD come from the germline V gene. The length of the CDR3 is 15 residues. As DNA, the CDR3 is TGTGCCATCAGTGTCCGAGCGGGGGCATCCTACGAGCAGTACTTC. This translates into CAISVRAGASYEQYF.

This clone has a single count. The V gene is TRBV3-1 (or the pseudogene TRBV3-2), the J gene TRBJ1-4, with D perhaps matching TRBD1 (5 bases). Trimming took 0 bases from V and 8 from J, leaving 13 bases between them. The CDR3 runs 15 residues. Germline V gene lookup returns CDR1 LGHDT and CDR2 YNNKEL (reference sequence). The DNA for the CDR3 is TGTGCCAGCAGCCAAGACCCAGGGTTTGAGGAAAAACTGTTTTTT. Encoded protein: CASSQDPGFEEKLFF.

The V call is TRBV25-1, the J call TRBJ1-3; TRBD1 matches 7 bases. The CDR3 totals 16 residues. The germline gives CDR1 MGHDK, CDR2 SYGVNS. With V trimmed by 5 bases and J by 1 base, 8 bases remained unmatched. CDR3 DNA: TGTGCCAGCAGTCCCCGGGACAGCCTATCTGGAAACACCATATATTTT. Translation gives CASSPRDSLSGNTIYF.

The rearrangement links TRBV10-3 to TRBJ2-7; 7 nucleotides match TRBD2. The CDR3 covers 14 residues. The J segment lost 7 bases and the V segment lost 0 bases, leaving 6 bases of the junction unmatched. CDR1 ENHRY and CDR2 SYGVKD come from the germline V gene. The DNA for the CDR3 is TGTGCCATCAGTGAGTCGACGGGGGGAGGTGAGCAGTACTTC. It specifies CAISESTGGGEQYF.

This clone was seen more than once but under ten times. The genes are TRBV7-2 and TRBJ1-2; TRBD1 matches 8 bases. The CDR3 contains 14 residues. The V segment lost 4 bases and the J segment 7 bases; nucleotides outside the gene matches: 8. Germline CDR1 and CDR2: SGHTA and FQGNSA. This chain's CDR3 is CASSSPGQGFGYTF. CDR3 nucleotides: TGTGCCAGCAGCTCACCCGGACAGGGATTTGGCTACACCTTC.

This sequence joins TRBV5-5 and TRBJ2-5; 7 bases line up with TRBD2. Germline trimming cut 2 bases from V and 4 bases from J; bases unmatched to any gene: 11. CDR1 is SGHKS and CDR2 is YYEKEE in the germline V gene (reference sequence). The length of the CDR3 is 16 residues. The CDR3: CASSFGGTVQGETQYF. CDR3 nucleotides: TGTGCCAGCAGCTTCGGGGGGACGGTTCAGGGAGAGACCCAGTACTTC.

The V gene is TRBV7-2, the J gene TRBJ2-1, with TRBD2 identical over 12 bases. The CDR3 is 15 amino acids. With 5 bases clipped from V and 6 bases from J, the junction kept 5 bases outside the gene matches. Germline CDR1 reads SGHTA; CDR2 reads FQGNSA. For the CDR3, the DNA is TGTGCCAGCAGCCCCCTAGCGGGAGGGGTCAATGAGCAGTTCTTC. This encodes CASSPLAGGVNEQFF.

The V and J genes are TRBV19 and TRBJ1-1, with 9 bases that match TRBD1. The CDR3 length is 18 residues. V lost 5 bases to trimming and J lost 0 bases; unmatched junction nucleotides: 13. Germline V CDR1 and CDR2: LNHDA, SQIVND (reference sequence). The CDR3 spells CASSLVGDRAYMNTEAFF. As DNA, the CDR3 is TGTGCCAGTAGTCTCGTTGGGGACAGGGCCTATATGAACACTGAAGCTTTCTTT. The whole variable domain, filled in from reference TRBV19 and TRBJ1-1, reads DGGITQSPKYLFRKEGQNVTLSCEQNLNHDAMYWYRQDPGQGLRLIYYSQIVNDFQKGDIAEGYSVSREKKESFPLTVTSAQKNPTAFYLCASSLVGDRAYMNTEAFFGQGTRLTVV.

As for this clone: The same CDR3 also results from other DNA sequences found in this sample. The J gene is TRBJ1-2, the V gene TRBV27; the match to TRBD1 covers 7 bases. Looked up from germline, CDR1 is MNHEY and CDR2 is SMNVEV (reference sequence). The CDR3 totals 14 residues. The junction had 5 bases not matched to a gene; V was cut back by 4 bases and J by 3 bases. DNA of the CDR3: TGTGCCAGCAGTTCTACCGGGACAGACTATGGCTACACCTTC. Translated: CASSSTGTDYGYTF.

The rearrangement joins TRBV12-3 or TRBV12-4 to TRBJ1-1; D is unresolved. The CDR3 runs to 13 residues. Trimming stripped 4 bases from V and 1 base from J, with 7 bases between. The CDR3 nucleotides read TGTGCCAGCAGTTACAACAGGAACACTGAAGCTTTCTTT. This encodes CASSYNRNTEAFF.

This clone appeared a single time. The chain is built from TRBV24-1 and TRBJ2-1, with TRBD2 matching 14 bases. J lost 3 bases, V lost 4 bases, and 4 bases had no gene match. This CDR3 is built from 17 residues. CDR1 is KGHDR and CDR2 is SFDVKD in the germline V gene. CDR3 residues: CATSEGTSGSIYNEQFF. As DNA, the CDR3 is TGTGCCACCAGTGAAGGGACTAGCGGGAGTATCTACAATGAGCAGTTCTTC.

This clone appeared once. The gene calls are TRBV7-9 and TRBJ1-3, with TRBD1 as a possible D gene (6 bases). This CDR3 is 16 amino acids long. Germline lookup yields CDR1 SEHNR and CDR2 FQNEAQ (reference sequence). Trimming pared 1 base from V and 4 bases from J, leaving 14 bases between. CDR3 protein: CASSLEGTTLGNTIYF. The CDR3 bases are TGTGCCAGCAGCTTAGAGGGGACAACCCTGGGAAACACCATATATTTT.

V gene TRBV6-5 combines with J gene TRBJ2-1; 9 bases are shared with TRBD2. Germline V gives CDR1 MNHEY, CDR2 SVGAGI. There are 13 residues in the CDR3. The V segment lost 6 bases and the J segment 7 bases; nucleotides outside the gene matches: 4. The CDR3 protein is CASRREGGNEQFF. The CDR3 DNA follows: TGTGCCAGCAGGCGGGAGGGCGGGAATGAGCAGTTCTTC.

The rearrangement links TRBV4-3 to TRBJ1-2, with TRBD1 as a possible D gene (6 bases). CDR1 and CDR2 (germline): LGHNA, YSLEER. Trimming stripped 3 bases from V and 11 bases from J, with 16 bases between. The CDR3 consists of 13 residues. The CDR3 region is CASSQLGTPGYTF. CDR3 DNA: TGCGCCAGCAGCCAGCTCGGGACACCGGGATACACCTTC.

The J gene is TRBJ1-6, the V gene TRBV19; possibly TRBD1 for D (6 bases). Trimming shortened V by 5 bases and J by 7 bases, and 9 bases separated the two germline ends. CDR1 and CDR2 (germline): LNHDA, SQIVND (reference sequence). This CDR3 region has 13 residues. As DNA, the CDR3 is TGTGCCAGTAGTCCCAGGGGCAATTCACCCCTCCACTTT. Translation: CASSPRGNSPLHF.

This clone has more than one count but fewer than ten. The chain couples TRBV7-3 to TRBJ1-2, with D tentatively TRBD1 (5 bases). This CDR3 comprises 13 residues. Germline V lookup: CDR1 SGHTA, CDR2 FQGTGA. Trimming took 2 bases from V and 4 from J, leaving 8 bases between them. CDR3 sequence (DNA): TGTGCCAGCAGCTTAGACAGCTTCTATGGCTACACCTTC. It yields the protein CASSLDSFYGYTF.

The rearrangement links TRBV10-2 to TRBJ1-1, with 8 bases matching TRBD1. After removal of 6 bases from V and 1 base from J, the junction contained 4 bases not matched to a gene. Germline CDR1 is WSHSY and CDR2 is SAAADI. CDR3 size: 14 residues. CDR3 loop: CASSGTGGNTEAFF. The CDR3, as DNA: TGCGCCAGCAGCGGGACAGGCGGGAACACTGAAGCTTTCTTT.

This clone has a single count. The chain carries TRBV6-5 and TRBJ2-1, with TRBD1 identical over 7 bases. The CDR3 is made up of 13 amino acids. V was pared by 5 bases and J by 8 bases, with 6 bases of the junction left unmatched. Germline CDR1 MNHEY, CDR2 SVGAGI. The CDR3 DNA reads as TGTGCCAGCAGTACCTACAGGGGAGATGAGCAGTTCTTC. Protein product: CASSTYRGDEQFF.

For the CDR3, the DNA is TGTGCCAGCAGTTACCGCGGAGGATTGAGTAACACCATATATTTT. The encoded protein is CASSYRGGLSNTIYF. The chain combines TRBV6-5 with TRBJ1-3, with unresolved D. CDR1 MNHEY and CDR2 SVGAGI come from the germline V gene. This CDR3 spans 15 amino acids. V was shortened by 2 bases and J by 7 bases, with 15 bases between the two germline ends.

This chain joins TRBV19 and TRBJ1-2; TRBD1 matches 8 bases. Germline CDR1 and CDR2: LNHDA and SQIVND (reference sequence). J gave up 9 bases and V 4 bases, and 7 bases lay outside the gene matches. CDR3 length: 13 amino acids. CDR3 amino acids: CASSTTGANSYTF. The CDR3 DNA is TGTGCCAGTAGTACGACAGGGGCTAATAGCTACACCTTC.

A note on this clone: Additional DNA sequences in this sample encode the identical CDR3. This chain uses TRBV5-6 with TRBJ1-3; 9 nucleotides agree with TRBD1. Germline trimming cut 3 bases from V and 4 bases from J; bases unmatched to any gene: 5. CDR3 length equals 15 residues. Germline assignment: CDR1 SGHDT and CDR2 YYEEEE. The CDR3 loop is CASSSGTGRGNTIYF. The CDR3, as DNA: TGTGCCAGCAGCTCCGGGACAGGGAGAGGAAACACCATATATTTT.

The V gene is TRBV30, the J gene TRBJ1-1, with a possible D match to TRBD1 (6 bases). This CDR3 is built from 14 residues. The V end was cut by 1 base, the J end by 0 bases, with 9 bases between. Germline V gene data show CDR1 as GTSNPN and CDR2 as SVGIG (reference sequence). In DNA, the CDR3 is TGTGCCTGGAGTGGGACAGCGCTGAACACTGAAGCTTTCTTT. The encoded protein is CAWSGTALNTEAFF. Looking up the rest from reference TRBV30 and TRBJ1-1 gives the full variable domain: SQTIHQWPATLVQPVGSPLSLECTVEGTSNPNLYWYRQAAGRGLQLLFYSVGIGQISSEVPQNLSASRPQDRQFILSSKKLLLSDSGFYLCAWSGTALNTEAFFGQGTRLTVV.

This chain connects TRBV12-3 or TRBV12-4 to TRBJ1-1; D unresolved. The CDR3 is made up of 13 amino acids. V dropped 5 bases and J dropped 5 bases, with 12 bases sitting between them. CDR3 sequence: CASSPGRGTEAFF. In nucleotides, the CDR3 is TGTGCCAGCAGTCCCGGCCGCGGTACTGAAGCTTTCTTT.

The chain combines TRBV3-1 (or the pseudogene TRBV3-2) with TRBJ1-3, with TRBD1 as a possible D gene (6 bases). The CDR3 extends over 18 amino acids. Germline CDR1 LGHDT, CDR2 YNNKEL (reference sequence). The V and J ends lost 5 bases and 0 bases respectively, with 20 bases between them. The CDR3 sequence: CASSFRLSGAFSGNTIYF. The CDR3 DNA sequence: TGTGCCAGCAGCTTCCGACTCTCAGGGGCCTTCTCTGGAAACACCATATATTTT.

The rearrangement links TRBV4-3 to TRBJ2-7, with 8 bases aligning to TRBD1. V dropped 5 bases and J dropped 2; count of bases not matched to a gene: 8. The CDR3 is 15 residues long. Germline CDR1 reads LGHNA; CDR2 reads YSLEER. The CDR3 DNA sequence: TGCGCCAGCAGCGACGGGACAGGACTCACCTACGAGCAGTACTTC. This encodes CASSDGTGLTYEQYF.